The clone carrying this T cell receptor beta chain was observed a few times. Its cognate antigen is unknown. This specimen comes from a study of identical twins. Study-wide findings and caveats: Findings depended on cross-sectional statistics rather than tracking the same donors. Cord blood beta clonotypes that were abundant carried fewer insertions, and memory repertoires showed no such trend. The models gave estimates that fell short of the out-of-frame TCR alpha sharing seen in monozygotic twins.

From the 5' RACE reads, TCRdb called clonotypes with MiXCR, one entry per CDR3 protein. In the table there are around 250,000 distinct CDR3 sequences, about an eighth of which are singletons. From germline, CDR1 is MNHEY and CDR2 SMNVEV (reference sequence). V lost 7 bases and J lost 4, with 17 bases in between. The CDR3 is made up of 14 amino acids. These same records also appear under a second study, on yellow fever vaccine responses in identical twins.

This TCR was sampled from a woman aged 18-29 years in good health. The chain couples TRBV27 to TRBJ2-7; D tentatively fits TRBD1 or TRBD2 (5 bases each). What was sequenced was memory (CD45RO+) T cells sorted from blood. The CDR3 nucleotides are TGTGCCAGCACCCAACTCGGGACGGAATACGAGCAGTACTTC. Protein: CASTQLGTEYEQYF.